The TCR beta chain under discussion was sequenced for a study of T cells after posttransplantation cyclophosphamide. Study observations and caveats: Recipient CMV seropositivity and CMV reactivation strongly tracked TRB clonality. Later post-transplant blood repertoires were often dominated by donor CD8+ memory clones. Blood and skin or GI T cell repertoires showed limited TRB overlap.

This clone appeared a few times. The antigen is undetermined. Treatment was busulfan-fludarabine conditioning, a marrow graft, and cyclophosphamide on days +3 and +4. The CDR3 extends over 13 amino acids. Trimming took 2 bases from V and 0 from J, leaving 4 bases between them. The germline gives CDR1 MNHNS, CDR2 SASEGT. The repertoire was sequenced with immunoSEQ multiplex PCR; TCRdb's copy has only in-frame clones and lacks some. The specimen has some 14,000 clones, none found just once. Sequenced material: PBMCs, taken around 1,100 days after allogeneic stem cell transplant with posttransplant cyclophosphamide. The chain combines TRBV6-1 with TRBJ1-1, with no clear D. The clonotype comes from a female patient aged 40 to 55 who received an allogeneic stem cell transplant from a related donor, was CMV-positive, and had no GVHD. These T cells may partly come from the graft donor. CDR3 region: CASSERVNTEAFF. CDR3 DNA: TGTGCCAGCAGTGAACGGGTGAACACTGAAGCTTTCTTT.